The present T cell receptor beta chain was sequenced within a study of shared clonotypes between healthy human individuals. With respect to this clone: The junction departs from germline at one end; a sequencing error may be responsible.

This CDR3 spans 8 amino acids. Germline values: CDR1 MNHEY, CDR2 SMNVEV (reference sequence). Ten immunoSEQ deep assay plates served to sequence unsorted PBMC DNA. TCRdb's table, derived via immunoSEQ multiplex PCR, lists solely in-frame clones and lacks some. The repertoire consists of 550,000 to 600,000 clones, with around three quarters occurring once and the leading ten covering around 13%. This receptor was taken from a middle-aged woman in good health. Some clones in this sample may be carry-over from other donors' samples. Specimen: PBMCs. The genes are TRBV27 and TRBJ2-5; no reliable D call. This CDR3 reads CASSPLNF. For the CDR3, the DNA is TGTGCCAGCAGTCCGCTAAACTTC.